These 21 T cell receptor beta chains were all obtained from the same sample, sequenced in a study of post-analysis software for immune sequencing data. Whole-study results and caveats: Patients had higher frequencies than controls of five or six TRBV segments, including TRBV5-6, TRBV5-1 and TRBV20-1.

TCR beta libraries were prepared from cDNA with unique molecular identifiers. TCRdb redid the calling of the PCR reads with MiXCR, one entry per CDR3 protein. The table has about 680,000 distinct CDR3 sequences, 55% to 60% seen once. These receptors' antigens are unknown. The specimen sequenced was blood. Every receptor here comes from a girl aged 2 to 10 with multiple sclerosis.

This chain connects TRBV20-1 to TRBJ2-7, with 10 bases lining up with TRBD2. The CDR3 loop spans 16 amino acids. V was pared by 1 base and J by 2 bases, with 8 bases of the junction left unmatched. Germline lookup yields CDR1 DFQATT and CDR2 SNEGSKA (reference sequence). DNA of the CDR3: TGCAGTGCTAGAGGTTCTAGCGGGAGAGATGCCTACGAGCAGTACTTC. This gives the protein CSARGSSGRDAYEQYF.

Of note for this clonotype: At one end, the junction sequence differs from germline, possibly due to a read error. The gene calls are TRBV7-2 and TRBJ2-7, with D possibly matching TRBD1 (6 bases). The CDR3 runs to 15 residues. Looked up from germline, CDR1 is SGHTA and CDR2 is FQGNSA. The CDR3 nucleotides read TGTGCCAGCGGCTTAGGGTACAGGGAACACAACGAGCAGTACTTC. It yields the protein CASGLGYREHNEQYF.

As DNA, the CDR3 is TGTGCCAGCAGCAAAAGGACTAGCGGGGGGGTAAAGACCCAGTACTTC. It encodes CASSKRTSGGVKTQYF. This chain joins TRBV7-8 and TRBJ2-5; 15 nucleotides line up with TRBD2. The CDR3 is 16 amino acids. V dropped 5 bases and J dropped 6; count of bases not matched to a gene: 7. Germline V lookup: CDR1 SGHVS, CDR2 FQNEAQ.

This chain joins TRBV11-1 and TRBJ2-4, with D perhaps TRBD1 (5 bases). The J call may be incorrect, as the DNA end agrees better with TRBJ2-7. The CDR3 contains 14 residues. Germline-derived CDR1 and CDR2 are SGHAT and FQDESV (reference sequence). The CDR3 sequence is CASSYETATYEQYF. The CDR3 region has the DNA TGTGCCAGCAGCTACGAGACAGCAACCTACGAGCAGTACTTC.

For this clonotype: Sequence at one end of the junction differs from germline and may be a read error. The chain is built from TRBV5-1 and TRBJ2-4, with 11 bases fitting TRBD2. Germline assignment: CDR1 SGHRS and CDR2 YFSETQ. CDR3 length equals 18 residues. CDR3 DNA sequence: TGCGCCAGCAGCTCGGCAGGTAGCGGGAGGGCCTGGGGAAACACTCAGTACTTC. Its protein is CASSSAGSGRAWGNTQYF.

The chain uses TRBV21-1 and TRBJ2-6; the table's D call, TRBD1, has no DNA check behind it. TRBV21-1 represents a pseudogene. The CDR3 runs 19 residues. The CDR3 DNA reads as TGTGCCAGCAGCAAAAGTCCGGGCAGGTGCCTCTCTGGGGCCAACGTCCTGACTTTC. Translated, it gives CASSKSPGRCLSGANVLTF.

This clonotype was found a few times. The gene calls are TRBV7-2 and TRBJ2-7, with unresolved D. CDR1 and CDR2 (germline): SGHTA, FQGNSA. Between the trimmed V and J ends, which lost 5 bases and 6 bases, there was a span of 14 bases. This CDR3 is 13 amino acids long. The CDR3, as DNA: TGTGCCAGCAGCCCTACCCATACGGGCGAGCAGTACTTC. It yields the protein CASSPTHTGEQYF.

This chain links TRBV6-1 with TRBJ2-4; D uncertain. Trimming took off 2 bases at V and 0 bases at J, with 8 bases between the two ends. Germline-derived CDR1 and CDR2 are MNHNS and SASEGT. There are 15 residues in the CDR3. CDR3 protein: CASSEWAVAKNIQYF. CDR3 nucleotides: TGTGCCAGCAGTGAATGGGCAGTAGCCAAAAACATTCAGTACTTC.

As concerns this clonotype: One end of the junction fails to match germline, which may point to a read error. The chain carries TRBV29-1 and TRBJ2-3; possibly TRBD1 or TRBD2 for D (5 bases each). The CDR3 sequence is 13 residues long. The germline V gene encodes CDR1 SQVTM and CDR2 ANQGSEA. The CDR3 sequence: CSFCGSGADMQYF. CDR3 DNA: TGCAGTTTCTGTGGGAGTGGGGCAGATATGCAGTATTTT.

The rearrangement joins TRBV12-3 or TRBV12-4 to TRBJ1-1, with D unclear. V lost 5 bases to trimming and J lost 2 bases, with 18 bases between them. The CDR3 is 16 residues long. CDR3 sequence: CASSPQVRSLNTEAFF. The CDR3 DNA is TGTGCCAGCAGTCCCCAAGTTCGAAGCCTTAACACTGAAGCTTTCTTT.

The V call is TRBV7-2, the J call TRBJ1-2; D ambiguous. Between the trimmed V and J ends, which lost 5 bases and 6 bases, there was a span of 19 bases. Germline CDR1 SGHTA, CDR2 FQGNSA. CDR3 length: 15 amino acids. The CDR3 here is CASSPQPRIVDGYTF. CDR3 sequence (DNA): TGTGCCAGCAGCCCCCAACCGAGAATAGTGGATGGCTACACCTTC. The whole variable domain, remainder taken from reference TRBV7-2 and TRBJ1-2, is GAGVSQSPSNKVTEKGKDVELRCDPISGHTALYWYRQSLGQGLEFLIYFQGNSAPDKSGLPSDRFSAERTGGSVSTLTIQRTQQEDSAVYLCASSPQPRIVDGYTFGSGTRLTVV.

The chain combines TRBV30 with TRBJ2-5, with D perhaps TRBD1 or TRBD2 (5 bases each). Trimming took off 0 bases at V and 5 bases at J, with 7 bases between the two ends. Germline V CDR1 and CDR2: GTSNPN, SVGIG (reference sequence). This CDR3 contains 12 residues. The CDR3 DNA reads as TGTGCCTGGAGTGTAGAGGGGGAGACCCAGTACTTC. Translation gives CAWSVEGETQYF.

The chain combines TRBV7-2 with TRBJ1-6; maybe TRBD1 (6 bases). Germline values: CDR1 SGHTA, CDR2 FQGNSA. V was pared by 0 bases and J by 10 bases, with 10 bases between. The CDR3 contains 14 residues. The CDR3 here is CASSLAGGESPLHF. CDR3 DNA: TGTGCCAGCAGCTTAGCCGGGGGCGAGTCACCCCTCCACTTT.

This clonotype was seen a few times. The rearrangement uses TRBV12-3 or TRBV12-4 and TRBJ1-1, with D perhaps TRBD1 (6 bases). The V end was cut by 0 bases, the J end by 3 bases, with 11 bases between. CDR3 length equals 15 residues. This CDR3 reads CASSLARKGDTEAFF. DNA for the CDR3: TGTGCCAGCAGTTTAGCGCGGAAGGGGGACACTGAAGCTTTCTTT.

This clonotype showed up just a few times. The rearrangement uses TRBV5-4 and TRBJ2-3; unclear D gene. Germline V gives CDR1 SGHNT, CDR2 YYREEE (reference sequence). This CDR3 comprises 16 residues. V lost 0 bases and J lost 1, with 12 bases in between. CDR3 DNA sequence: TGTGCCAGCAGCTTGGCAGCTCGAGTGGGCACAGATACGCAGTATTTT. It encodes CASSLAARVGTDTQYF.

J is TRBJ1-2 and V is TRBV29-1; 7 bases match TRBD1. This CDR3 comprises 14 residues. Germline CDR1 and CDR2: SQVTM and ANQGSEA. The trim removed 3 bases at V and 7 bases at J, leaving 11 bases unmatched. This chain's CDR3 is CSVDQGGGYVGYTF. The CDR3 region has the DNA TGCAGCGTTGATCAAGGGGGCGGGTACGTTGGCTACACCTTC. The whole variable domain, remainder taken from reference TRBV29-1 and TRBJ1-2, is SAVISQKPSRDICQRGTSLTIQCQVDSQVTMMFWYRQQPGQSLTLIATANQGSEATYESGFVIDKFPISRPNLTFSTLTVSNMSPEDSSIYLCSVDQGGGYVGYTFGSGTRLTVV.

CDR3: CASSLLQGDEQYF. CDR3 bases: TGTGCCAGCAGCTTGTTACAGGGAGACGAGCAGTACTTC. The rearrangement joins TRBV7-2 to TRBJ2-4; maybe TRBD1 (6 bases). The assigned J gene may be wrong: the sequence end matches TRBJ2-7 better. Germline CDR1 reads SGHTA; CDR2 reads FQGNSA. The CDR3 spans 13 residues.

This clonotype showed up just a few times. The gene calls are TRBV20-1 and TRBJ2-5; D ambiguous. CDR1 and CDR2 (germline): DFQATT, SNEGSKA (reference sequence). This CDR3 has 14 residues. With 6 bases removed from V and 1 base from J, the gap between germline ends came to 15 bases. Written as DNA, the CDR3 is TGCAGTGCGCATCACGAAACTCTCCAAGAGACCCAGTACTTC. Translated, it gives CSAHHETLQETQYF.

This sequence joins TRBV3-1 and TRBJ1-2, with TRBD1 identical over 7 bases. Germline CDR1 LGHDT, CDR2 YNNKEL (reference sequence). The V segment lost 4 bases and the J segment 0 bases; nucleotides outside the gene matches: 8. The length of the CDR3 is 16 residues. This CDR3 is CASSRGQQQTNYGYTF. CDR3 bases: TGTGCCAGCAGCCGGGGACAGCAACAAACTAACTATGGCTACACCTTC.

This clonotype has a single count. The V call is TRBV29-1, the J call TRBJ1-2; 8 nucleotides align to TRBD1. Looked up from germline, CDR1 is SQVTM and CDR2 is ANQGSEA. V shed 5 bases, J shed 2 bases, and the junction held 4 bases outside the gene matches. The CDR3 is 13 residues long. The CDR3 DNA follows: TGCAGCGTTCGGACAGGGCCGAACTATGGCTACACCTTC. Protein product: CSVRTGPNYGYTF.

This clonotype has a handful of counts. The chain recombines TRBV7-2 with TRBJ2-1; the match to TRBD1 covers 9 bases. After removal of 5 bases from V and 5 bases from J, the junction contained 10 bases not matched to a gene. This CDR3 spans 16 amino acids. Germline V CDR1 and CDR2: SGHTA, FQGNSA. CDR3 nucleotide sequence: TGTGCCAGCAGCCAGATGGGGACAGGGAACCACAATGAGCAGTTCTTC. It translates to CASSQMGTGNHNEQFF.